Below, 18 T cell receptor beta chains from the same sample are listed, as sequenced in a study of T cell changes during pregnancy in multiple sclerosis. Clones were sequenced by immunoSEQ multiplex PCR, and TCRdb holds only the in-frame ones, with some missing. This sample carries approximately 98,000 clones, roughly nine tenths of them seen once, and the ten largest clones take approximately 2%. The specimen comprised peripheral blood, sampled after pregnancy. All receptors derive from a female donor in good health, enrolled as a control in a pregnancy study.

The chain recombines TRBV5-1 with TRBJ2-1; TRBD1 is a possible D gene (6 bases). V was shortened by 7 bases and J by 4 bases, with 15 bases between the two germline ends. The germline CDR1 and CDR2 sequences are SGHRS and YFSETQ. The CDR3 is made up of 14 amino acids. The CDR3 bases are TGCGCCAGCGGGGGCGATATGCCATACAATGAGCAGTTCTTC. It translates to CASGGDMPYNEQFF.

This rearrangement joins TRBV28 to TRBJ2-7, with 12 bases identical to TRBD2. CDR3 length: 14 residues. Germline trimming cut 6 bases from V and 2 bases from J; bases unmatched to any gene: 2. Germline V gene data show CDR1 as MDHEN and CDR2 as SYDVKM. CDR3 loop: CASSRLAGAYEQYF. In DNA, the CDR3 is TGTGCCAGCAGCCGACTAGCGGGAGCCTACGAGCAGTACTTC.

V and J are TRBV5-3 and TRBJ2-5, with D perhaps TRBD1 (5 bases). TRBV5-3 is noted as an ORF with a role that remains uncertain. This CDR3 spans 15 amino acids. Deletions cut 6 bases from V and 2 bases from J, with 17 bases between. This CDR3 is CARTHRQSPQETQYF. The CDR3, as DNA: TGTGCCAGAACCCATCGACAGAGCCCACAAGAGACCCAGTACTTC.

Comments on this clone: The junction differs from germline at one of its ends, possibly a read error. This chain connects TRBV6-6 to TRBJ1-5; no reliable D call. The germline V gene has CDR1 MNHNY and CDR2 SVGAGI (reference sequence). The CDR3 contains 16 residues. For the CDR3, the DNA is TGTGCCAGCAGCTACTCGGGCCAATCGGGCAATCAGCCCCAGCATTTT. It codes for CASSYSGQSGNQPQHF.

In its sample, this clone was seen once. The rearrangement links TRBV7-2 to TRBJ2-5; no clear D gene. Germline values: CDR1 SGHTA, CDR2 FQGNSA. The V end lost 4 bases, the J end lost 2 bases, and 8 bases lay between the germline ends. The CDR3 length is 13 residues. CDR3 in DNA: TGTGCCAGCAGCTCTATGGTACAAGAGACCCAGTACTTC. It specifies CASSSMVQETQYF. The full variable domain, in which reference TRBV7-2 and TRBJ2-5 provide the parts outside the CDR3, is GAGVSQSPSNKVTEKGKDVELRCDPISGHTALYWYRQSLGQGLEFLIYFQGNSAPDKSGLPSDRFSAERTGGSVSTLTIQRTQQEDSAVYLCASSSMVQETQYFGPGTRLLVL.

V usage is TRBV6-5 and J usage is TRBJ1-3; D may be TRBD1 (5 bases). The V and J ends lost 7 bases and 4 bases respectively, with 11 bases between them. This CDR3 contains 13 residues. The germline gives CDR1 MNHEY, CDR2 SVGAGI. The CDR3 region has the DNA TGTGCCAGCACCGTGACAGCAGGAAACACCATATATTTT. Translated, it gives CASTVTAGNTIYF.

The chain couples TRBV29-1 to TRBJ1-1, with D possibly being TRBD1 (6 bases). This CDR3 contains 15 residues. Germline V CDR1 and CDR2: SQVTM, ANQGSEA. V lost 0 bases and J lost 7, with 18 bases in between. The CDR3 nucleotides are TGCAGCGTTGAAGATCAGGATAGCGGGGGGCATGAAGCTTTCTTT. It translates to CSVEDQDSGGHEAFF. Using reference TRBV29-1 and TRBJ1-1 for the parts outside the CDR3, the full variable domain is SAVISQKPSRDICQRGTSLTIQCQVDSQVTMMFWYRQQPGQSLTLIATANQGSEATYESGFVIDKFPISRPNLTFSTLTVSNMSPEDSSIYLCSVEDQDSGGHEAFFGQGTRLTVV.

This clone showed up just a few times. As DNA, the CDR3 is TGTGCCAGCAGCTTAATCGGGAACACTGAAGCTTTCTTT. Protein sequence: CASSLIGNTEAFF. J is TRBJ1-1 and V is TRBV7-9; D call uncertain. CDR1 and CDR2 (germline): SEHNR, FQNEAQ (reference sequence). V was cut by 2 bases and J by 1 base, with 5 bases left in between. The CDR3 extends over 13 amino acids.

V usage is TRBV6-5 and J usage is TRBJ2-1; D is ambiguous. Trimming stripped 0 bases from V and 5 bases from J, with 5 bases between. The germline CDR1 and CDR2 sequences are MNHEY and SVGAGI. The CDR3 consists of 13 residues. The CDR3 sequence: CASSYSQNNEQFF. CDR3 DNA sequence: TGTGCCAGCAGTTACTCACAGAACAATGAGCAGTTCTTC.

The V and J genes are TRBV19 and TRBJ2-7, with 9 bases matching TRBD1. Unmatched junction bases numbered 5, after V lost 5 bases and J lost 0 bases. CDR3 length equals 15 residues. Germline V gene data show CDR1 as LNHDA and CDR2 as SQIVND (reference sequence). Here the CDR3 DNA reads TGTGCCAGTAGTCGAAGGACAGGGGTCTCCTACGAGCAGTACTTC. Amino acids: CASSRRTGVSYEQYF.

In this sample, this clone turned up once. The gene calls are TRBV7-3 and TRBJ1-2; TRBD1 might be the D (6 bases). The germline V gene has CDR1 SGHTA and CDR2 FQGTGA. The CDR3 is made up of 13 amino acids. The V and J ends lost 5 bases and 3 bases respectively, with 10 bases between them. This chain's CDR3 is CASSRPGDYGYTF. The CDR3 coding sequence is TGTGCCAGCAGCAGGCCAGGGGACTATGGCTACACCTTC.

The V and J genes are TRBV6-5 and TRBJ2-7; 13 bases match TRBD2. Looked up from germline, CDR1 is MNHEY and CDR2 is SVGAGI. The CDR3 is 15 amino acids. Trimming removed 6 bases from V and 5 bases from J; junction bases left unmatched: 7. The CDR3 nucleotides read TGTGCCAGCAGCCTACTAGCGGGAGGGCCCCACGAGCAGTACTTC. This encodes CASSLLAGGPHEQYF.

The chain carries TRBV11-2 and TRBJ2-1, with 10 bases fitting TRBD2. The germline V gene encodes CDR1 SGHAT and CDR2 FQNNGV. The CDR3 spans 16 residues. Losses at the gene ends were 2 bases for V and 8 bases for J; bases not matched to a gene: 9. The CDR3 spells CASSLQQREGVDEQFF. In DNA, the CDR3 is TGTGCCAGCAGCTTACAGCAGCGGGAGGGCGTCGATGAGCAGTTCTTC. The whole variable domain, filled in from reference TRBV11-2 and TRBJ2-1, reads EAGVAQSPRYKIIEKRQSVAFWCNPISGHATLYWYQQILGQGPKLLIQFQNNGVVDDSQLPKDRFSAERLKGVDSTLKIQPAKLEDSAVYLCASSLQQREGVDEQFFGPGTRLTVL.

This chain links TRBV18 with TRBJ2-2, with 10 bases matching TRBD2. The junction had 2 bases not matched to a gene; V was cut back by 0 bases and J by 4 bases. The CDR3 runs to 16 residues. Germline V lookup: CDR1 KGHSH, CDR2 LQKENI. The CDR3 DNA is TGTGCCAGCTCACCACCGTCTAGCGGGAGCACCGGGGAGCTGTTTTTT. Protein sequence: CASSPPSSGSTGELFF.

DNA for the CDR3: TGTGCCAGCAGTCTTCGACAGGGGGCCTTCTCACCCCTCCACTTT. Amino acid sequence: CASSLRQGAFSPLHF. The chain couples TRBV28 to TRBJ1-6; 10 nucleotides align to TRBD1. Trimming at V came to 5 bases and at J to 10 bases, leaving 8 bases not matched to a gene. This CDR3 comprises 15 residues. Germline CDR1 reads MDHEN; CDR2 reads SYDVKM. The entire variable domain, with the rest obtained from reference TRBV28 and TRBJ1-6, is as follows: DVKVTQSSRYLVKRTGEKVFLECVQDMDHENMFWYRQDPGLGLRLIYFSYDVKMKEKGDIPEGYSVSREKKERFSLILESASTNQTSMYLCASSLRQGAFSPLHFGNGTRLTVT.

The chain couples TRBV28 to TRBJ2-2, with D perhaps TRBD1 (6 bases). The V end was cut by 4 bases, the J end by 0 bases, with 9 bases between. In germline, CDR1 is MDHEN, CDR2 SYDVKM. This CDR3 spans 15 amino acids. Written as DNA, the CDR3 is TGTGCCAGCAGTTCCGGGACAACGAACACCGGGGAGCTGTTTTTT. It yields the protein CASSSGTTNTGELFF.

This chain joins TRBV7-9 and TRBJ2-1, with TRBD1 matching 7 bases. Looked up from germline, CDR1 is SEHNR and CDR2 is FQNEAQ (reference sequence). This CDR3 spans 15 amino acids. The ends lost 0 bases at V and 6 bases at J; junction bases unmatched: 5. DNA for the CDR3: TGTGCCAGCAGCTTAGCGGGACAGCAATTCAATGAGCAGTTCTTC. It codes for CASSLAGQQFNEQFF. The full variable domain, its missing parts supplied by reference TRBV7-9 and TRBJ2-1, is DTGVSQNPRHKITKRGQNVTFRCDPISEHNRLYWYRQTLGQGPEFLTYFQNEAQLEKSRLLSDRFSAERPKGSFSTLEIQRTEQGDSAMYLCASSLAGQQFNEQFFGPGTRLTVL.

This clone has only one observation. The chain couples TRBV19 to TRBJ1-1, with TRBD1 matching over 9 bases. Unmatched junction bases numbered 8, after V lost 0 bases and J lost 6 bases. The CDR3 loop spans 16 amino acids. CDR1 LNHDA and CDR2 SQIVND come from the germline V gene (reference sequence). This CDR3 reads CASSIDPGTGSAEAFF. The CDR3 DNA is TGTGCCAGTAGTATAGACCCCGGGACAGGGTCGGCTGAAGCTTTCTTT.